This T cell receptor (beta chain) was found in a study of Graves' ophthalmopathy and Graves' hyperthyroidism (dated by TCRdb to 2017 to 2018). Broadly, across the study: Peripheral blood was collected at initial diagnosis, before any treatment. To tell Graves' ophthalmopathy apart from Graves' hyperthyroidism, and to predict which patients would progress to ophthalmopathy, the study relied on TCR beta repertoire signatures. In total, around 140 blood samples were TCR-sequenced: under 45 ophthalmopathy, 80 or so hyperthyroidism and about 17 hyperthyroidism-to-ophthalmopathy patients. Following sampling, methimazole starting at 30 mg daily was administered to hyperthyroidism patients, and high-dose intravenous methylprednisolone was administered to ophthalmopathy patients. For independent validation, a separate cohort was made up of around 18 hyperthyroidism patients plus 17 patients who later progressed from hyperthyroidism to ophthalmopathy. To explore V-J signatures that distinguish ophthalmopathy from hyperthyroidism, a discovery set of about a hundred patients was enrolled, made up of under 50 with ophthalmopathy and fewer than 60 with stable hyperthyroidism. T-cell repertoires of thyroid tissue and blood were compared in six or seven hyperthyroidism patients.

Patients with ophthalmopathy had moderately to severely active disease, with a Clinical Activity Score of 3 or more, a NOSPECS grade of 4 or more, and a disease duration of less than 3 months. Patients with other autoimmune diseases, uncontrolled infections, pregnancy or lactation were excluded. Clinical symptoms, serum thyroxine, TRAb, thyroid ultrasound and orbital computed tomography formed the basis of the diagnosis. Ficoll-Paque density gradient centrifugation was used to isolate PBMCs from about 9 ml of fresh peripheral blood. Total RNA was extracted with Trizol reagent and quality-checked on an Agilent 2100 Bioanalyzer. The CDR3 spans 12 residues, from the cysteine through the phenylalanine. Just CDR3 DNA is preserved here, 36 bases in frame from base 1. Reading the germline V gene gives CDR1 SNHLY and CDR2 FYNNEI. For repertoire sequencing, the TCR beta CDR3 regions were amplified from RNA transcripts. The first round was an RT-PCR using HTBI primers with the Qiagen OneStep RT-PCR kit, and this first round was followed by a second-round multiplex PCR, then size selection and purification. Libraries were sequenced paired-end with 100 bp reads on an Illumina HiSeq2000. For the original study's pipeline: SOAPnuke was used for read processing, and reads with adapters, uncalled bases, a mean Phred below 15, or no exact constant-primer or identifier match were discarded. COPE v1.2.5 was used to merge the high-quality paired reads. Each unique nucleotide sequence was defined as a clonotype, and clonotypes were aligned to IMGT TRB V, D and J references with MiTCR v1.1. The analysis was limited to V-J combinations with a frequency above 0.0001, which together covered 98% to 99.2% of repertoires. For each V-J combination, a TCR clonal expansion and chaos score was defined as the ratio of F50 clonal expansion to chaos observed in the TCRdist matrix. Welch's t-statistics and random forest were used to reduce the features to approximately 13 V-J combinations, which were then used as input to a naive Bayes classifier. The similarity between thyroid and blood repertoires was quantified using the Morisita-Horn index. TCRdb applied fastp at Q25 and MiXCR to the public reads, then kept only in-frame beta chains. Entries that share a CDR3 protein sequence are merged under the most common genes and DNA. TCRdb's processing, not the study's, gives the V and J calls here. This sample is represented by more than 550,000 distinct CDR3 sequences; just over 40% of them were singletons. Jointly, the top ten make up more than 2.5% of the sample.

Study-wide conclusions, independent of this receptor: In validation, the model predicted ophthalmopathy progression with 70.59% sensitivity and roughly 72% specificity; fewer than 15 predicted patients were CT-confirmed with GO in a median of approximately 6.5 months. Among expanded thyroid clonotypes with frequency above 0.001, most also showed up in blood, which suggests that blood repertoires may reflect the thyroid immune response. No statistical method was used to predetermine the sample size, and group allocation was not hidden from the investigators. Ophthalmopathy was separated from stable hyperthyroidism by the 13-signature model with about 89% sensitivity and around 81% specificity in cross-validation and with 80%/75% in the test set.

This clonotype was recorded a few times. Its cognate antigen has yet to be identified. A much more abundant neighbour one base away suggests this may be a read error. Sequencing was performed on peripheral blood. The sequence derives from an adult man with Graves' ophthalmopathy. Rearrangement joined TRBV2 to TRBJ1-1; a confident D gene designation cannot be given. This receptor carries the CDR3 CTSSLNCTEAFF. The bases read TGTACCAGCAGCCTCAATTGTACTGAAGCTTTCTTT. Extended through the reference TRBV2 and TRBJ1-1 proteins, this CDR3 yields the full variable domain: EPEVTQTPSHQVTQMGQEVILRCVPISNHLYFYWYRQILGQKVEFLVSFYNNEISEKSEIFDDQFSVERPDGSNFTLKIRSTKLEDSAMYFCTSSLNCTEAFFGQGTRLTVV.